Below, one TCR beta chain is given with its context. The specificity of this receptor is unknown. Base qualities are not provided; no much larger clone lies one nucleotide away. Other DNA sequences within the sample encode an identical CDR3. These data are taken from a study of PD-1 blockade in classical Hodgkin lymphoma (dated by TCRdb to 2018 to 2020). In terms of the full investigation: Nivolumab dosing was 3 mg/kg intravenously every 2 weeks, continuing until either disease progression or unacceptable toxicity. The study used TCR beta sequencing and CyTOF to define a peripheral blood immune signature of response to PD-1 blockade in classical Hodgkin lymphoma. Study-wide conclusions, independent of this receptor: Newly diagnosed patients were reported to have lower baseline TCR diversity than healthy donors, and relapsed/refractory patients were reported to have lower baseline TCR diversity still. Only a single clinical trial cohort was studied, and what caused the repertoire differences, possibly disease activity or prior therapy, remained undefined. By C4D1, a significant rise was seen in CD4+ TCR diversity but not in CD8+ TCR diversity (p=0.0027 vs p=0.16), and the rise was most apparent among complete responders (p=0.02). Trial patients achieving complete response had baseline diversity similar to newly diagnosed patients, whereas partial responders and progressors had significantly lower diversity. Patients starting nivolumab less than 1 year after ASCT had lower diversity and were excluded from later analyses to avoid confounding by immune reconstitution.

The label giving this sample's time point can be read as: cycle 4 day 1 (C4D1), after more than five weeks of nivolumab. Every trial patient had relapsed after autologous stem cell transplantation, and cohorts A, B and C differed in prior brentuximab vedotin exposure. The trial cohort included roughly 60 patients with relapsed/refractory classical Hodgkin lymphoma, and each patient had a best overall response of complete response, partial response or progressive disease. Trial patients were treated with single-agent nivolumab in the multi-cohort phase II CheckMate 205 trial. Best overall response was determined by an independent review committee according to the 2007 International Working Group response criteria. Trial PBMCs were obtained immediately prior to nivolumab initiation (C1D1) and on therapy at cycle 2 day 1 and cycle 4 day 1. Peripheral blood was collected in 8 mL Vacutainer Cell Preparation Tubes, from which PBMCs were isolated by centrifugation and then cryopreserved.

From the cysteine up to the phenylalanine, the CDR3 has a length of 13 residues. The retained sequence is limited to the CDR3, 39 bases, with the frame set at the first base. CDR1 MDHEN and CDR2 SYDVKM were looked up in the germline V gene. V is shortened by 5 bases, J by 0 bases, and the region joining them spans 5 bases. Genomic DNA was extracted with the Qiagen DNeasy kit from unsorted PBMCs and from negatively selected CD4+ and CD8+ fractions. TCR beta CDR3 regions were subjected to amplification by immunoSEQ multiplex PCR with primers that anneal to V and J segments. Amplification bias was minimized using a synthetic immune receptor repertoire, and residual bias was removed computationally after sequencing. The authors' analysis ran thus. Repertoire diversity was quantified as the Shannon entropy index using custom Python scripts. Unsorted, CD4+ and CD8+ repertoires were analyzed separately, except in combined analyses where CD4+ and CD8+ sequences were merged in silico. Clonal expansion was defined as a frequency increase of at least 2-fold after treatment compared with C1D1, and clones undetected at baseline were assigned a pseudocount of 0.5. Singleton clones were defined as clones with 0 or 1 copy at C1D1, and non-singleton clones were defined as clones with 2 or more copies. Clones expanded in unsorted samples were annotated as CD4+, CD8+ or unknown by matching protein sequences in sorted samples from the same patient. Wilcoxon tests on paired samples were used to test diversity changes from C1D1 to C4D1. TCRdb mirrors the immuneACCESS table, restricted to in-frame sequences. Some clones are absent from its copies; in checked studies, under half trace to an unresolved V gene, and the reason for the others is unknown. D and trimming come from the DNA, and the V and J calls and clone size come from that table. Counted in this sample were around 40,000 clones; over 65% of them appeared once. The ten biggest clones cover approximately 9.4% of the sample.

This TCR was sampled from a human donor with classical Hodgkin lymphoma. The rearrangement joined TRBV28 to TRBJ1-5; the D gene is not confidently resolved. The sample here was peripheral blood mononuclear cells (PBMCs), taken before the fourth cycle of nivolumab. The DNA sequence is TGTGCCAGCAGTCGGGATAGCAATCAGCCCCAGCATTTT. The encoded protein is CASSRDSNQPQHF.